The 30 T cell receptor beta chains listed next were all sequenced from one sample in a study of blood T cell repertoires in COVID-19 (dated by TCRdb to about 2020). Receptor libraries were prepared by the immunoSEQ multiplex PCR assay. The table comes from immuneACCESS by way of TCRdb, which keeps in-frame sequences with V and J called. Part of the clones is missing from these tables; in studies checked, under half for an unresolved V gene and the rest for unknown reasons. Here the sample has 200,000 to 250,000 clones; 86% occur a single time. About 10% of the sample lies in the top ten. Input material: peripheral blood. The receptors come from a woman between 50 and 59 years old with COVID-19, enrolled during active disease.

This clone was recorded a few times. This chain connects TRBV27 to TRBJ1-2; D uncertain. Trimming pared 5 bases from V and 8 bases from J, leaving 15 bases between. The CDR3 spans 13 residues. CDR1 is MNHEY, CDR2 SMNVEV, per germline (reference sequence). CDR3 DNA sequence: TGTGCCAGCAGTCCCCAAGGTTCGGGAGGCTACACCTTC. Amino acid sequence: CASSPQGSGGYTF.

This chain uses TRBV25-1 with TRBJ2-3; tentative D call: TRBD2 (6 bases). CDR1 is MGHDK and CDR2 is SYGVNS in the germline V gene. Trimming shortened V by 9 bases and J by 0 bases, and 10 bases separated the two germline ends. This CDR3 region has 13 residues. In nucleotides, the CDR3 is TGTGCCAGTACTAGCCCCAGCACAGATACGCAGTATTTT. Its translation is CASTSPSTDTQYF.

The gene calls are TRBV11-3 and TRBJ2-7, with a weak D call TRBD2 (5 bases). From germline, CDR1 is SGHNT and CDR2 YENEEA. Between the trimmed V and J ends, which lost 5 bases and 0 bases, there was a span of 14 bases. This CDR3 comprises 15 residues. CDR3 sequence reads: CASSRPGSSSYEQYF. The CDR3 DNA is TGTGCCAGCAGCCGCCCGGGATCGAGCTCCTACGAGCAGTACTTC.

This clone was counted a single time. V and J are TRBV3-1 (or the pseudogene TRBV3-2) and TRBJ1-1; 7 nucleotides match TRBD1. The CDR3 loop spans 16 amino acids. Germline V gene lookup returns CDR1 LGHDT and CDR2 YNNKEL (reference sequence). The V segment lost 2 bases and the J segment 2 bases; nucleotides outside the gene matches: 8. The CDR3 region is CASSQSTGAVNTEAFF. In nucleotides, the CDR3 is TGTGCCAGCAGCCAAAGTACAGGGGCGGTTAACACTGAAGCTTTCTTT.

V usage is TRBV4-1 and J usage is TRBJ1-6, with 10 bases lining up with TRBD1. Trimming at V came to 4 bases and at J to 12 bases, leaving 3 bases not matched to a gene. The CDR3 is 13 amino acids. Looked up from germline, CDR1 is MGHRA and CDR2 is YSYEKL. CDR3 DNA: TGCGCCAGCAGCCTTGGACAGGGGGTACCCCTCCACTTT. Protein: CASSLGQGVPLHF.

V usage is TRBV7-8 and J usage is TRBJ2-3; 14 bases match TRBD2. The trim removed 5 bases at V and 5 bases at J, leaving 6 bases unmatched. The CDR3 length is 16 residues. Germline lookup yields CDR1 SGHVS and CDR2 FQNEAQ. The CDR3 loop reads CASSLWTSGGQDTQYF. For the CDR3, the DNA is TGTGCCAGCAGCCTTTGGACTAGCGGGGGGCAAGATACGCAGTATTTT.

This chain links TRBV7-2 with TRBJ1-5, with a possible D match to TRBD1 (6 bases). The CDR3 is 15 amino acids. V lost 5 bases, J lost 3 bases, and 14 bases lay in between. Germline CDR1 SGHTA, CDR2 FQGNSA. The chain's CDR3 is CASSLVTGHNQPQHF. CDR3 bases: TGTGCCAGCAGCCTAGTCACAGGGCACAATCAGCCCCAGCATTTT.

The chain employs TRBV3-1 (or the pseudogene TRBV3-2) and TRBJ2-2; 7 bases line up with TRBD2. Per germline, CDR1 LGHDT and CDR2 YNNKEL (reference sequence). J lost 6 bases, V lost 1 base, and 11 bases had no gene match. This CDR3 is built from 17 residues. The CDR3 protein is CASSQVFSLGGAGELFF. For the CDR3, the DNA is TGTGCCAGCAGCCAAGTTTTTTCGTTGGGAGGGGCCGGGGAGCTGTTTTTT.

The V and J genes are TRBV5-6 and TRBJ1-2; the D gene is possibly TRBD1 (6 bases). V gave up 0 bases and J gave up 4 bases, with 22 bases separating them. There are 18 residues in the CDR3. The germline gives CDR1 SGHDT, CDR2 YYEEEE. CDR3 bases: TGTGCCAGCAGCTTGGTCACACTCGGAGGGGGGGCAGGCTATGGCTACACCTTC. Encoded protein: CASSLVTLGGGAGYGYTF.

The J gene is TRBJ1-1, the V gene TRBV19; weak D call: TRBD1 (5 bases). Germline CDR1 reads LNHDA; CDR2 reads SQIVND (reference sequence). CDR3 length: 14 amino acids. Trimming took off 3 bases at V and 1 base at J, with 9 bases between the two ends. CDR3 sequence reads: CASSIWGPNTEAFF. The CDR3, as DNA: TGTGCCAGTAGTATTTGGGGCCCGAACACTGAAGCTTTCTTT.

This clone was counted a single time. The chain joins TRBV2 to TRBJ2-3, with a possible D match to TRBD1 (6 bases). The length of the CDR3 is 14 residues. V lost 7 bases to trimming and J lost 2 bases, with 13 bases between them. The germline V gene has CDR1 SNHLY and CDR2 FYNNEI. In DNA, the CDR3 is TGTGCCAGCAAGGACAGACATGACACAGATACGCAGTATTTT. It is translated as CASKDRHDTDTQYF.

V is TRBV6-5 and J is TRBJ1-3, with TRBD1 matching 8 bases. V shed 4 bases, J shed 4 bases, and the junction held 6 bases outside the gene matches. The length of the CDR3 is 15 residues. CDR1 MNHEY and CDR2 SVGAGI come from the germline V gene. The CDR3 bases are TGTGCCAGCAGTTCCTTGACAGGGGCCGGAAACACCATATATTTT. Translating gives CASSSLTGAGNTIYF.

The V gene is TRBV3-1 (or the pseudogene TRBV3-2), the J gene TRBJ1-5; maybe TRBD1 (6 bases). The CDR3 spans 13 residues. Looked up from germline, CDR1 is LGHDT and CDR2 is YNNKEL (reference sequence). V was shortened by 4 bases and J by 14 bases, with 18 bases between the two germline ends. CDR3 in DNA: TGTGCCAGCAGCCCGTCACTGAGGGGGAGTAAGCATTTT. As protein: CASSPSLRGSKHF.

CDR3 residues: CAWSSEQFYGYTF. CDR3 bases: TGTGCCTGGAGTAGTGAACAGTTCTATGGCTACACCTTC. V gene TRBV30 combines with J gene TRBJ1-2; D is uncertain. Per the germline V gene, CDR1 is GTSNPN and CDR2 is SVGIG (reference sequence). The CDR3 spans 13 residues. The V and J ends lost 2 bases and 4 bases respectively, with 11 bases between them.

The chain carries TRBV7-2 and TRBJ1-1; D might be TRBD1 (5 bases). CDR1 is SGHTA, CDR2 FQGNSA, per germline. Deletions cut 5 bases from V and 10 bases from J, with 23 bases between. The CDR3 spans 15 residues. CDR3 sequence: CASSPSLAGVEPAFF. In DNA, the CDR3 is TGTGCCAGCAGCCCCTCCCTGGCGGGGGTAGAACCAGCTTTCTTT.

The chain combines TRBV25-1 with TRBJ1-2, with D uncertain. Trimming took 0 bases from V and 8 from J, leaving 7 bases between them. The CDR3 covers 12 residues. CDR1 and CDR2 from the germline V gene are MGHDK and SYGVNS. CDR3 bases: TGTGCCAGCAGTGAATATGGAGCGGGCTACACCTTC. Its protein is CASSEYGAGYTF.

The J gene is TRBJ2-7, the V gene TRBV10-3, with TRBD1 matching over 8 bases. Per the germline V gene, CDR1 is ENHRY and CDR2 is SYGVKD. Losses at the gene ends were 6 bases for V and 4 bases for J; bases not matched to a gene: 8. This CDR3 has 14 residues. CDR3 sequence (DNA): TGTGCCATCAGGGGGGACAGGATAGATTACGAGCAGTACTTC. This translates into CAIRGDRIDYEQYF.

This clone has a single count. V and J are TRBV19 and TRBJ2-6; 7 positions match TRBD1. Unmatched junction bases numbered 14, after V lost 4 bases and J lost 2 bases. CDR3 length: 19 residues. Per the germline V gene, CDR1 is LNHDA and CDR2 is SQIVND (reference sequence). CDR3 sequence (DNA): TGTGCCAGTAGTAGACAAACCCGGGACAGAGGGACTGGGGCCAACGTCCTGACTTTC. Amino acid sequence: CASSRQTRDRGTGANVLTF.

CDR3 sequence (DNA): TGTGCCAGTAGTATAGATAGCCCACTCCAGGGGAGCTCCTACAATGAGCAGTTCTTC. This encodes CASSIDSPLQGSSYNEQFF. The chain recombines TRBV19 with TRBJ2-1; perhaps TRBD1 as D (6 bases). Per germline, CDR1 LNHDA and CDR2 SQIVND (reference sequence). Trimming left V 0 bases short and J 0 bases short, with 18 bases between. CDR3 size: 19 residues.

The rearrangement joins TRBV28 to TRBJ2-5; tentatively, D is TRBD1 (5 bases). Germline V CDR1 and CDR2: MDHEN, SYDVKM. Trimming took off 5 bases at V and 0 bases at J, with 16 bases between the two ends. This CDR3 contains 16 residues. The CDR3 sequence: CASSPLDKKYQETQYF. In nucleotides, the CDR3 is TGTGCCAGCAGTCCCCTGGACAAGAAGTACCAAGAGACCCAGTACTTC. Using reference TRBV28 and TRBJ2-5 for the parts outside the CDR3, the full variable domain is DVKVTQSSRYLVKRTGEKVFLECVQDMDHENMFWYRQDPGLGLRLIYFSYDVKMKEKGDIPEGYSVSREKKERFSLILESASTNQTSMYLCASSPLDKKYQETQYFGPGTRLLVL.

The CDR3 region has the DNA TGTGCCAGTACCCAGACAGCTAACGCTGAAGCTTTCTTT. Translation gives CASTQTANAEAFF. The chain carries TRBV19 and TRBJ1-1; D perhaps matches TRBD1 (5 bases). Germline values: CDR1 LNHDA, CDR2 SQIVND (reference sequence). This CDR3 has 13 residues. V gave up 7 bases and J gave up 6 bases, with 15 bases separating them.

This clone has more than one count but fewer than ten. The genes are TRBV19 and TRBJ1-6; D is undetermined. V was shortened by 3 bases and J by 10 bases, with 13 bases between the two germline ends. Germline V gene data show CDR1 as LNHDA and CDR2 as SQIVND (reference sequence). This CDR3 region has 14 residues. In DNA, the CDR3 is TGTGCCAGTAGTATCTTGGGGAGCGGCTCACCCCTCCACTTT. This gives the protein CASSILGSGSPLHF.

The gene calls are TRBV6-2 or TRBV6-3 and TRBJ2-2; 11 positions match TRBD2. The CDR3 extends over 18 amino acids. The J segment lost 5 bases and the V segment lost 0 bases, leaving 8 bases of the junction unmatched. The V gene's germline CDR1 is MNHEY and CDR2 SVGEGT. The CDR3 coding sequence is TGTGCCAGCAGTTACTCGATCCCACTAGCGGGGGAAACCGGGGAGCTGTTTTTT. Its translation is CASSYSIPLAGETGELFF.

The table lists this clone with a count of one. CDR3 nucleotide sequence: TGTGCCAGCAGCTTAGAGGAGGGGCAGGACACTGAAGCTTTCTTT. It translates to CASSLEEGQDTEAFF. This sequence joins TRBV11-3 and TRBJ1-1; D is possibly TRBD1 (5 bases). The CDR3 sequence is 15 residues long. The germline gives CDR1 SGHNT, CDR2 YENEEA. V dropped 0 bases and J dropped 3 bases, with 11 bases sitting between them.

V usage is TRBV15 and J usage is TRBJ2-1; D gene unclear. CDR3 length equals 14 residues. Germline CDR1 LNHNV, CDR2 YYDKDF (reference sequence). V was shortened by 4 bases and J by 4 bases, with 11 bases between the two germline ends. The CDR3 DNA sequence: TGTGCCACCAGCACCCCCTACCCTTACAATGAGCAGTTCTTC. Translated, it gives CATSTPYPYNEQFF.

J is TRBJ1-2 and V is TRBV12-3 or TRBV12-4; D is unresolved. V was pared by 6 bases and J by 1 base, with 3 bases between. The CDR3 is 11 amino acids. The CDR3 nucleotides are TGTGCCAGCAGCTTTAACTATGGCTACACCTTC. This encodes CASSFNYGYTF.

The chain carries TRBV9 and TRBJ2-2; D unclear. This CDR3 comprises 14 residues. From germline, CDR1 is SGDLS and CDR2 YYNGEE. V lost 1 base and J lost 5, with 9 bases in between. The CDR3 protein is CASSVPTETGELFF. The CDR3 DNA follows: TGTGCCAGCAGCGTACCAACTGAAACCGGGGAGCTGTTTTTT. Full variable domain (rest looked up from reference TRBV9 and TRBJ2-2): DSGVTQTPKHLITATGQRVTLRCSPRSGDLSVYWYQQSLDQGLQFLIQYYNGEERAKGNILERFSAQQFPDLHSELNLSSLELGDSALYFCASSVPTETGELFFGEGSRLTVL.

The chain employs TRBV19 and TRBJ1-2, with 7 nucleotides matching TRBD1. The CDR3 covers 15 residues. J gave up 5 bases and V 2 bases, and 8 bases lay outside the gene matches. Germline V gene lookup returns CDR1 LNHDA and CDR2 SQIVND (reference sequence). The CDR3 DNA reads as TGTGCCAGTAGTATATCGCAGGGGGTTCGGTATGGCTACACCTTC. Translating it yields CASSISQGVRYGYTF.

The V and J genes are TRBV9 and TRBJ1-6, with D unclear. V was shortened by 0 bases and J by 0 bases, with 7 bases between the two germline ends. The germline V gene encodes CDR1 SGDLS and CDR2 YYNGEE. This CDR3 contains 16 residues. CDR3 residues: CASSVDASSYNSPLHF. The CDR3 nucleotides read TGTGCCAGCAGCGTAGACGCGAGCTCCTATAATTCACCCCTCCACTTT.

The chain carries TRBV5-1 and TRBJ1-4, with 9 bases identical to TRBD1. This CDR3 is built from 14 residues. Germline V gives CDR1 SGHRS, CDR2 YFSETQ. V was clipped by 4 bases and J by 5 bases; unmatched bases: 3. This CDR3 reads CASSPGTGNEKLFF. DNA for the CDR3: TGCGCCAGCAGCCCCGGGACAGGGAATGAAAAACTGTTTTTT. The whole variable domain, filled in from reference TRBV5-1 and TRBJ1-4, reads KAGVTQTPRYLIKTRGQQVTLSCSPISGHRSVSWYQQTPGQGLQFLFEYFSETQRNKGNFPGRFSGRQFSNSRSEMNVSTLELGDSALYLCASSPGTGNEKLFFGSGTQLSVL.